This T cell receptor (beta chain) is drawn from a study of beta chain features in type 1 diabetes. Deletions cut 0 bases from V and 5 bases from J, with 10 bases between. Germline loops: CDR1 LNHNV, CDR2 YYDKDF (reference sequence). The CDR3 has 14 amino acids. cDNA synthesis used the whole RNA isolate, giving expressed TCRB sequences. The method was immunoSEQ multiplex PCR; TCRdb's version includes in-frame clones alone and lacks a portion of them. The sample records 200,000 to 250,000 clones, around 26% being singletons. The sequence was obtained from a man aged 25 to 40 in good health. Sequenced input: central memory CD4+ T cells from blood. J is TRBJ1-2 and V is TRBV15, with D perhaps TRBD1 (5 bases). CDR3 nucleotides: TGTGCCACCAGCAGAGATCGGGGCGGGTATGGCTACACCTTC. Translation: CATSRDRGGYGYTF.